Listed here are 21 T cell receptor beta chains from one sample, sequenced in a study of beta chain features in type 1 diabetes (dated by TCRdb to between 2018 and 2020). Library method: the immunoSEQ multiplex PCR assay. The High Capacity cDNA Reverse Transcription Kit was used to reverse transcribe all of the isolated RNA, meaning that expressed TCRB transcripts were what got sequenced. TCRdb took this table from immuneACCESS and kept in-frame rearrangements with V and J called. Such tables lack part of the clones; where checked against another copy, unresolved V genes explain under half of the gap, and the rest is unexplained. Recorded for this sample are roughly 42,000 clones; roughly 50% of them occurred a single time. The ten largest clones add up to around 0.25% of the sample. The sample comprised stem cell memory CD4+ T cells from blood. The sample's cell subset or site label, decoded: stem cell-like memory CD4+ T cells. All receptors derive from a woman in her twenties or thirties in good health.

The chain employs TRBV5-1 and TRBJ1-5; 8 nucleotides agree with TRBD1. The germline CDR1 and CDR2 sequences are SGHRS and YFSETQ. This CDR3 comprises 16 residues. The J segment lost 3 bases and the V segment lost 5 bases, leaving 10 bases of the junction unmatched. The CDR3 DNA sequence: TGCGCCAGCAGTCCCGGACAGGGAAGTTTCAATCAGCCCCAGCATTTT. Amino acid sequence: CASSPGQGSFNQPQHF.

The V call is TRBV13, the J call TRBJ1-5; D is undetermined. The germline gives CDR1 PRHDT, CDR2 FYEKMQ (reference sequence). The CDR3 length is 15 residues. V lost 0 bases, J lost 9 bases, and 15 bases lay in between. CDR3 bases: TGTGCCAGCAGCTTAGGGGTTGCGGGGATCCGGCCCCAGCATTTT. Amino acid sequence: CASSLGVAGIRPQHF.

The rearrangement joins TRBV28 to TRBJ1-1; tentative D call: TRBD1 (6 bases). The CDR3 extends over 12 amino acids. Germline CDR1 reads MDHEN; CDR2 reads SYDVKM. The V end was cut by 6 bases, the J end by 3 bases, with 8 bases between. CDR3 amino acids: CASRAGDTEAFF. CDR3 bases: TGTGCCAGCAGAGCAGGGGACACTGAAGCTTTCTTT.

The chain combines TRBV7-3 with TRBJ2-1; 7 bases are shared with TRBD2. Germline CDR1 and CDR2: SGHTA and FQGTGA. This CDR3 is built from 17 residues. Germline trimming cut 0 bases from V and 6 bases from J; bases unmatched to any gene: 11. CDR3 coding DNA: TGTGCCAGCAGCTTAACTGGCCCGGGACTACAGTCCAATGAGCAGTTCTTC. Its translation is CASSLTGPGLQSNEQFF.

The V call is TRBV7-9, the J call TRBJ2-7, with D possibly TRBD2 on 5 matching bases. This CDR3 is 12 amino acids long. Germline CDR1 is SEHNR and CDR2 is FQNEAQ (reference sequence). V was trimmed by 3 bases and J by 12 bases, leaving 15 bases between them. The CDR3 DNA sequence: TGTGCCAGCAGCTTCGAAGAACTAGATCTGTACTTC. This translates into CASSFEELDLYF.

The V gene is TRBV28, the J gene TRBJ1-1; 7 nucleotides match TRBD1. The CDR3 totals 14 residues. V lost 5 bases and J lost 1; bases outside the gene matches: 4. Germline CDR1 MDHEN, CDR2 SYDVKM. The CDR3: CASSVQGRNTEAFF. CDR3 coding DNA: TGTGCCAGCAGTGTACAGGGGAGGAACACTGAAGCTTTCTTT. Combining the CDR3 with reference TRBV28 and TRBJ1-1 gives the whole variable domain DVKVTQSSRYLVKRTGEKVFLECVQDMDHENMFWYRQDPGLGLRLIYFSYDVKMKEKGDIPEGYSVSREKKERFSLILESASTNQTSMYLCASSVQGRNTEAFFGQGTRLTVV.

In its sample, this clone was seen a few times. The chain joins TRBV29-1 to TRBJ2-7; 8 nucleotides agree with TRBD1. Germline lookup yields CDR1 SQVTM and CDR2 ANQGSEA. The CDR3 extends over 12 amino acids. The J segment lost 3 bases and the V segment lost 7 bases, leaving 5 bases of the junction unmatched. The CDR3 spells CSASGGDYEQYF. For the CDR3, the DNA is TGCAGCGCTTCAGGGGGCGACTACGAGCAGTACTTC.

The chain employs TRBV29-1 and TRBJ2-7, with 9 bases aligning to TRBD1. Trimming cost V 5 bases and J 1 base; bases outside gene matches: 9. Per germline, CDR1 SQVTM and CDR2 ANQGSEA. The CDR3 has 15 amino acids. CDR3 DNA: TGCAGCGTTCACTCGGGACAGGGCATTTCCTACGAGCAGTACTTC. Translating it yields CSVHSGQGISYEQYF.

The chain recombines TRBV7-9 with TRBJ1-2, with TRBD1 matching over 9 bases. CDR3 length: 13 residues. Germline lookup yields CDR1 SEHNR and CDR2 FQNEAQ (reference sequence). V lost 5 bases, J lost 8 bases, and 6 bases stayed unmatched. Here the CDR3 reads CASSTRDRAGYTF. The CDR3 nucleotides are TGTGCCAGCAGCACCCGGGACAGGGCGGGCTACACCTTC.

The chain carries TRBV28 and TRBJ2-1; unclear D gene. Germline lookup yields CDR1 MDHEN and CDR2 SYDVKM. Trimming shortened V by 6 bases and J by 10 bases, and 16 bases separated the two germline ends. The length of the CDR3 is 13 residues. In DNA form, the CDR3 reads TGTGCCAGCAGCTTAGACTCCCCCAAGGAGCAGTTCTTC. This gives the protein CASSLDSPKEQFF.

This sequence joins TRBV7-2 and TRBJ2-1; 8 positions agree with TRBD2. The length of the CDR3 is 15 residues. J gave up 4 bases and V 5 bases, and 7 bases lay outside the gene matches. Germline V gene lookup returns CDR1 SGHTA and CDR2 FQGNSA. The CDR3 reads CASSPSGGEYNEQFF. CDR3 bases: TGTGCCAGCAGCCCCTCCGGGGGGGAGTACAATGAGCAGTTCTTC.

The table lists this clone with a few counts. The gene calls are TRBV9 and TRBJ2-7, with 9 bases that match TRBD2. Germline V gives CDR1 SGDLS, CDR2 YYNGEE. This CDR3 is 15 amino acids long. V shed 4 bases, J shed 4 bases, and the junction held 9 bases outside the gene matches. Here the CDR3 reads CASSPQPSGKYEQYF. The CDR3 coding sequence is TGTGCCAGCAGCCCGCAGCCTAGCGGGAAGTACGAGCAGTACTTC.

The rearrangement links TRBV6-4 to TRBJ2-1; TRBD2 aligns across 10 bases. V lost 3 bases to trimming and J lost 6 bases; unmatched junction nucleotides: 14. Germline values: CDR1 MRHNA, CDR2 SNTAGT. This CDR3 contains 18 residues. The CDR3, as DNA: TGTGCCAGCAGTGAACCCGGAACCCAACTAGCGGGAAGCAATGAGCAGTTCTTC. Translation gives CASSEPGTQLAGSNEQFF.

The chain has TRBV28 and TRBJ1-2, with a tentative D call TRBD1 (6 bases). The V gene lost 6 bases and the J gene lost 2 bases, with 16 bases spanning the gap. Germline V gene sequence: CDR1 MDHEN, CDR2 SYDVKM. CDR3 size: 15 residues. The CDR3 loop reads CASRSPGQFNYGYTF. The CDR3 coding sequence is TGTGCCAGCAGGAGTCCTGGACAGTTCAACTATGGCTACACCTTC.

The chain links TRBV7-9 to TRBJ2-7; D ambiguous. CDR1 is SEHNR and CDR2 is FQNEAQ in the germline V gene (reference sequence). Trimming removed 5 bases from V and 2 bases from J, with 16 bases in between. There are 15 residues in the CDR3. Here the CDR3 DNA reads TGTGCCAGCAGCCCCACTGCCTTAATGACCTACGAGCAGTACTTC. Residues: CASSPTALMTYEQYF. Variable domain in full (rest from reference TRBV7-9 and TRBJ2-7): DTGVSQNPRHKITKRGQNVTFRCDPISEHNRLYWYRQTLGQGPEFLTYFQNEAQLEKSRLLSDRFSAERPKGSFSTLEIQRTEQGDSAMYLCASSPTALMTYEQYFGPGTRLTVT.

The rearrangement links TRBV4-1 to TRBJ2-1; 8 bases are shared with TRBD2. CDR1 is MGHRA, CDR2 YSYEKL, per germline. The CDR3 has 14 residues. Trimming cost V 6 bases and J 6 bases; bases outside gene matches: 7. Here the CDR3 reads CASRTSGSANEQFF. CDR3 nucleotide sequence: TGCGCCAGCAGGACGAGCGGGAGTGCCAATGAGCAGTTCTTC.

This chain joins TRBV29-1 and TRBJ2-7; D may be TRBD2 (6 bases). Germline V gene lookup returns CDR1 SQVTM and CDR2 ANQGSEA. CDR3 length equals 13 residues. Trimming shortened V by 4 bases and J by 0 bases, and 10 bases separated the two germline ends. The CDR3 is CSVVWGDSYEQYF. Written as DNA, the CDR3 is TGCAGCGTTGTTTGGGGGGACTCCTACGAGCAGTACTTC.

Here the CDR3 reads CASKQGLAGSNEQYF. As DNA, the CDR3 is TGTGCCAGCAAACAAGGACTAGCGGGAAGCAACGAGCAGTACTTC. The rearrangement links TRBV7-2 to TRBJ2-7, with 12 bases aligning to TRBD2. In germline, CDR1 is SGHTA, CDR2 FQGNSA. V was clipped by 7 bases and J by 5 bases; unmatched bases: 9. This CDR3 comprises 15 residues.

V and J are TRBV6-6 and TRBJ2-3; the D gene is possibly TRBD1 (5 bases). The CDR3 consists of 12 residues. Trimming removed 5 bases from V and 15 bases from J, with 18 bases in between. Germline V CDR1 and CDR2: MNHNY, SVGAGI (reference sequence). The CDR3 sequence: CASSRRESPSYF. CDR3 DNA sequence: TGTGCCAGCAGTCGCAGGGAATCCCCATCTTATTTT.

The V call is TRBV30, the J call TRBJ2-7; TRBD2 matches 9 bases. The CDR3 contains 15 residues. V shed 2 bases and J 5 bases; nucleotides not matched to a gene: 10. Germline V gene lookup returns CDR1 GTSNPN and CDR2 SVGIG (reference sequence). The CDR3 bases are TGTGCCTGGAGTATCAGGGCGGGAGGGCTCAACGAGCAGTACTTC. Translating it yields CAWSIRAGGLNEQYF. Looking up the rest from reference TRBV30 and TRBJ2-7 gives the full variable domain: SQTIHQWPATLVQPVGSPLSLECTVEGTSNPNLYWYRQAAGRGLQLLFYSVGIGQISSEVPQNLSASRPQDRQFILSSKKLLLSDSGFYLCAWSIRAGGLNEQYFGPGTRLTVT.

The CDR3 loop reads CSVEGSVPRAGYTF. In DNA form, the CDR3 reads TGCAGCGTTGAAGGCAGTGTCCCCAGGGCTGGCTACACCTTC. The rearrangement joins TRBV29-1 to TRBJ1-2; D is possibly TRBD1 (5 bases). The CDR3 runs 14 residues. Germline values: CDR1 SQVTM, CDR2 ANQGSEA. V lost 1 base, J lost 7 bases, and 16 bases lay in between. Using reference TRBV29-1 and TRBJ1-2 for the parts outside the CDR3, the full variable domain is SAVISQKPSRDICQRGTSLTIQCQVDSQVTMMFWYRQQPGQSLTLIATANQGSEATYESGFVIDKFPISRPNLTFSTLTVSNMSPEDSSIYLCSVEGSVPRAGYTFGSGTRLTVV.